This T cell receptor (beta chain) stems from a study of shared clonotypes between healthy human individuals. General study results and limits: Limitation of the genetic and exposure-history diversity represented came from the few donors.

Assay: immunoSEQ multiplex PCR; the TCRdb copy retains only in-frame clones and omits some. Altogether about 520,000 clones are present, about 96% being singletons, with the ten largest covering about 0.06%. V shed 0 bases and J shed 7 bases, with 12 bases lying between them. CDR1 is KGHSH and CDR2 is LQKENI in the germline V gene. CDR3 length equals 15 residues. As for this clone: Its cognate antigen is unknown.

This receptor was taken from a woman aged 30 to 39 in good health. The sequencing sample was made of naive CD4+ T cells sorted from blood. Subset denoted: CD45RA+ positively selected. V usage is TRBV18 and J usage is TRBJ1-4, with a tentative D call TRBD1 (5 bases). Here the CDR3 reads CASSPPGGTGEKLFF. The CDR3 DNA is TGTGCCAGCTCACCACCGGGGGGAACGGGTGAAAAACTGTTTTTT.